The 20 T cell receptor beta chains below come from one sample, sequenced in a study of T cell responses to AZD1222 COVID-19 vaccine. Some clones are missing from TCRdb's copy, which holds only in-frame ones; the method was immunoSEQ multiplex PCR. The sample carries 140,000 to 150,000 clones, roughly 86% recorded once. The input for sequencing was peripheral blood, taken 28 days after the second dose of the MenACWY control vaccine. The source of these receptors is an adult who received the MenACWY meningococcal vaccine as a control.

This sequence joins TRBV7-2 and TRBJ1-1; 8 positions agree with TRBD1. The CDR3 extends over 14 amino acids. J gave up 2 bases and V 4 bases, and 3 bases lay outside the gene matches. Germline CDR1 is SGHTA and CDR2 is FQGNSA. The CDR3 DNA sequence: TGTGCCAGCAGCTCAGGACAGGGAAACACTGAAGCTTTCTTT. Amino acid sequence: CASSSGQGNTEAFF. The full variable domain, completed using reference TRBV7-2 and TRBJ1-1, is GAGVSQSPSNKVTEKGKDVELRCDPISGHTALYWYRQSLGQGLEFLIYFQGNSAPDKSGLPSDRFSAERTGGSVSTLTIQRTQQEDSAVYLCASSSGQGNTEAFFGQGTRLTVV.

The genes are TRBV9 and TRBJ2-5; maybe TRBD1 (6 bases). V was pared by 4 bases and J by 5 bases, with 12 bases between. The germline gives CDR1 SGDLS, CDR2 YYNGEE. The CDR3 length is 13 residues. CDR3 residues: CASSSGHRETQYF. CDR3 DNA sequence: TGTGCCAGCAGCTCGGGACACCGGGAGACCCAGTACTTC. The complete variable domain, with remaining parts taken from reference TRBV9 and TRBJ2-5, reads DSGVTQTPKHLITATGQRVTLRCSPRSGDLSVYWYQQSLDQGLQFLIQYYNGEERAKGNILERFSAQQFPDLHSELNLSSLELGDSALYFCASSSGHRETQYFGPGTRLLVL.

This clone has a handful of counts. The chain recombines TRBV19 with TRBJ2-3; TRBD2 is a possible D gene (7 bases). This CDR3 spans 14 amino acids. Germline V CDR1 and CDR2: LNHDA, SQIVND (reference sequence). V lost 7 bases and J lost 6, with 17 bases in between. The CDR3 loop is CASNEGGLVDTQYF. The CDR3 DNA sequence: TGTGCCAGTAACGAGGGGGGGCTTGTGGATACGCAGTATTTT.

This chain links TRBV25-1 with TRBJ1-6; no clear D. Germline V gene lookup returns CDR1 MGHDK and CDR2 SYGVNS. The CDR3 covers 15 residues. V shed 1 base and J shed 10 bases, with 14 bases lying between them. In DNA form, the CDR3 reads TGTGCCAGCAGTGAATCGGGTCTAGGTTACTCACCCCTCCACTTT. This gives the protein CASSESGLGYSPLHF.

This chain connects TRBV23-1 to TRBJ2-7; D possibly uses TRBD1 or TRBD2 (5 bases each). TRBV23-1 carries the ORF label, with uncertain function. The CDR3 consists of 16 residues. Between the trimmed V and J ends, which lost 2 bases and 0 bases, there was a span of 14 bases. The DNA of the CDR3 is TGCGCCAGCAGTCAAGTTCGGGGCTGCCCCTCCTACGAGCAGTACTTC. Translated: CASSQVRGCPSYEQYF.

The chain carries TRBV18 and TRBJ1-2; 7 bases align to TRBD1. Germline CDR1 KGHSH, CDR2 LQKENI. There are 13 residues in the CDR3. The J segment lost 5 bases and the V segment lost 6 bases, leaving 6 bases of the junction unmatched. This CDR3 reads CASSPGGRYGYTF. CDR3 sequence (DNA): TGTGCCAGCTCCCCAGGGGGTAGATATGGCTACACCTTC.

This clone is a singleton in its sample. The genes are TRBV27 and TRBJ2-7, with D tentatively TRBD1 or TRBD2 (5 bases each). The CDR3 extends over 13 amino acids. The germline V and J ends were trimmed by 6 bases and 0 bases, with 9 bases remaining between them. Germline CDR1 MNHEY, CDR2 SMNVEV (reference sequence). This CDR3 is CASSDGGSYEQYF. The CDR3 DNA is TGTGCCAGCAGCGATGGGGGCTCCTACGAGCAGTACTTC.

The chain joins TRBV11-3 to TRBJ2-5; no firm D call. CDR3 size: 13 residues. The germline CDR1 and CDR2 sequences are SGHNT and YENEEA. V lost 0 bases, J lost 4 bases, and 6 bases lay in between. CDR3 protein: CASSLEVGETQYF. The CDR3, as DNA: TGTGCCAGCAGCTTAGAGGTAGGAGAGACCCAGTACTTC.

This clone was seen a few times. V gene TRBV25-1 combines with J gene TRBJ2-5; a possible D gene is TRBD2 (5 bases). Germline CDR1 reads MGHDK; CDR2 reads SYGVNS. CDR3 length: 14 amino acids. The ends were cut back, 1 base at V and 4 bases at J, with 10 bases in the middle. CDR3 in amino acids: CASSELTSGETQYF. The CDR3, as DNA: TGTGCCAGCAGTGAATTAACTAGTGGAGAGACCCAGTACTTC.

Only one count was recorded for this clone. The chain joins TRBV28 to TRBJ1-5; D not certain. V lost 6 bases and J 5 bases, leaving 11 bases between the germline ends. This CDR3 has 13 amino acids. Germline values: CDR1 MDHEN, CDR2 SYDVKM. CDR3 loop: CASRVQMDQPQHF. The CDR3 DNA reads TGTGCCAGCAGAGTTCAGATGGATCAGCCCCAGCATTTT.

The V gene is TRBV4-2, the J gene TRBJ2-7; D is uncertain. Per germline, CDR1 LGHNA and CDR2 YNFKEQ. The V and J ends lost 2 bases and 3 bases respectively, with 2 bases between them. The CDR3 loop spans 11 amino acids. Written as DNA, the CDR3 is TGTGCCAGCAGCCAAAACTACGAGCAGTACTTC. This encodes CASSQNYEQYF.

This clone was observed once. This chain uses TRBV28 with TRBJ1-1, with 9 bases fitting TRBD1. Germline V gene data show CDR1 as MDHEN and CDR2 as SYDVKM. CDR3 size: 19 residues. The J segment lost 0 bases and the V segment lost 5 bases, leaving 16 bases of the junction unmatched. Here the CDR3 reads CASSHPRATGGVMNTEAFF. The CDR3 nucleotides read TGTGCCAGCAGTCACCCCCGGGCGACAGGGGGAGTGATGAACACTGAAGCTTTCTTT. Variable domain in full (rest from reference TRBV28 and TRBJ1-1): DVKVTQSSRYLVKRTGEKVFLECVQDMDHENMFWYRQDPGLGLRLIYFSYDVKMKEKGDIPEGYSVSREKKERFSLILESASTNQTSMYLCASSHPRATGGVMNTEAFFGQGTRLTVV.

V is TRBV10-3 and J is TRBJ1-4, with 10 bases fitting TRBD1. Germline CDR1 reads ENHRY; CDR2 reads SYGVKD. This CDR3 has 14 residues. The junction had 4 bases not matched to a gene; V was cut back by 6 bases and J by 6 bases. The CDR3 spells CAIRGGTGDEKLFF. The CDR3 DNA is TGTGCCATCAGAGGGGGGACAGGGGATGAAAAACTGTTTTTT.

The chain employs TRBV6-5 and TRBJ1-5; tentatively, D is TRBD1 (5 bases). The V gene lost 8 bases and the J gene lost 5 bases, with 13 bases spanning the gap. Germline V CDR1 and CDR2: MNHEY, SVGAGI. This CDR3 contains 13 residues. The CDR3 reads CASSGQSDQPQHF. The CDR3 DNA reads TGTGCCAGCTCAGGGCAGAGCGATCAGCCCCAGCATTTT.

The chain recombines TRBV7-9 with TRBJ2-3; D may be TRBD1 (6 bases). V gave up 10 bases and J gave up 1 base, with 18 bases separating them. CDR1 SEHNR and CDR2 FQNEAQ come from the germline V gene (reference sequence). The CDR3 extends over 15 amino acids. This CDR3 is CATQRGEGGTDTQYF. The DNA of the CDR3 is TGTGCCACCCAGAGGGGCGAGGGGGGCACAGATACGCAGTATTTT.

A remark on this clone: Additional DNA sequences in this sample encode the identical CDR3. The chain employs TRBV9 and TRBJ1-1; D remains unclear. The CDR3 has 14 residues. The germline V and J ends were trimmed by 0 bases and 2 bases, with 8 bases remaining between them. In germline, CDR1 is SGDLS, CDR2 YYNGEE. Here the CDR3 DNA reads TGTGCCAGCAGCGTAGGAGGGTTCAACACTGAAGCTTTCTTT. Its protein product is CASSVGGFNTEAFF.

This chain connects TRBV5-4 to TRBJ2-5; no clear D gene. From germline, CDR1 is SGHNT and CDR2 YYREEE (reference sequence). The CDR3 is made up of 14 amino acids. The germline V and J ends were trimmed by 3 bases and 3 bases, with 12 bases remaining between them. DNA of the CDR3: TGTGCCAGCAGCTCCCCTCGGTTTAAAGAGACCCAGTACTTC. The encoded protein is CASSSPRFKETQYF.

For the CDR3, the DNA is TGTGCCAGCAGCTTGGCCAGTGGGAGCGGCACCGGGGAGCTGTTTTTT. Its protein is CASSLASGSGTGELFF. This chain joins TRBV5-4 and TRBJ2-2; D perhaps matches TRBD2 (5 bases). The CDR3 contains 16 residues. Per the germline V gene, CDR1 is SGHNT and CDR2 is YYREEE (reference sequence). V shed 0 bases and J shed 4 bases, with 13 bases lying between them.

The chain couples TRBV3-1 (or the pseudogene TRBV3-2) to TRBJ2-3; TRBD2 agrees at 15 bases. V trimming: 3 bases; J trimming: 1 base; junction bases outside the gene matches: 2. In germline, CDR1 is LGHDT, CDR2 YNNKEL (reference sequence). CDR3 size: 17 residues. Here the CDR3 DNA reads TGTGCCAGCAGCCAGGGACTAGCGGGAGGTGGCACAGATACGCAGTATTTT. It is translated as CASSQGLAGGGTDTQYF.

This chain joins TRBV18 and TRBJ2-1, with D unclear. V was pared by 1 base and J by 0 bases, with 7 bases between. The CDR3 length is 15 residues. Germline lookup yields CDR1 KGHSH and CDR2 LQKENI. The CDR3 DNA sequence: TGTGCCAGCTCACCACAGGGAAACTCCTACAATGAGCAGTTCTTC. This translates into CASSPQGNSYNEQFF.